This TCR beta chain came from a study of T cells in Graves' hyperthyroidism and ophthalmopathy. The hyperthyroidism patients had all been newly diagnosed, and their disease duration was under 2 months. Their ages ranged from 18 to 65 years. RNA transcripts were the template for amplifying TCR beta CDR3 regions. Initially, a first-round RT-PCR of the TCR CDR3 employed the HTBI primer set. TCRdb reprocessed the multiplex PCR reads with MiXCR, giving one entry per CDR3 protein. The table records nearly 750,000 distinct CDR3 sequences, around a third of them present only once. On this clonotype: The antigen is unknown.

The germline V gene encodes CDR1 DFQATT and CDR2 SNEGSKA (reference sequence). Between the trimmed V and J ends, which lost 1 base and 1 base, there was a span of 7 bases. CDR3 size: 13 residues. Regarding the study as a whole: Peripheral blood also featured most of the thyroid clonotypes expanded above 0.001.

This receptor was obtained from a woman in her 40s with Graves' hyperthyroidism. The V and J genes are TRBV20-1 and TRBJ1-1, with unresolved D. The sample taken for sequencing was blood. The CDR3 loop is CSARAHSNTEAFF. In DNA, the CDR3 is TGCAGTGCTAGAGCACACTCGAACACTGAAGCTTTCTTT.